Below are 15 T cell receptor beta chains sequenced from a single sample in a study of T-cell memory formation after mild COVID-19. TCRdb re-analysed the 5' RACE reads in MiXCR, keeping a single row per CDR3 protein. The table includes over 450,000 distinct CDR3 sequences, about a fifth detected once. Sequences were obtained from PBMCs or a T cell subset sorted from them (not recorded which). All receptors derive from an adult woman who had mild COVID-19 (a few samples of this study predate the infection). Cell type and time point are not known.

This clonotype has a handful of counts. J is TRBJ1-5 and V is TRBV4-3; D not resolved. The CDR3 spans 15 residues. Trimming pared 4 bases from V and 0 bases from J, leaving 10 bases between. Germline CDR1 is LGHNA and CDR2 is YSLEER. Here the CDR3 DNA reads TGCGCCAGCAGCCGAACACAGAATAGCAATCAGCCCCAGCATTTT. This translates into CASSRTQNSNQPQHF.

This clonotype was counted many times. The rearrangement joins TRBV11-1 to TRBJ2-6; no clear D gene. The germline V gene has CDR1 SGHAT and CDR2 FQDESV (reference sequence). The germline V and J ends were trimmed by 5 bases and 0 bases, with 5 bases remaining between them. The CDR3 loop spans 14 amino acids. CDR3 DNA: TGTGCCAGCAGCCCCAGCTCTGGGGCCAACGTCCTGACTTTC. Encoded protein: CASSPSSGANVLTF. The whole variable domain, remainder taken from reference TRBV11-1 and TRBJ2-6, is EAEVAQSPRYKITEKSQAVAFWCDPISGHATLYWYRQILGQGPELLVQFQDESVVDDSQLPKDRFSAERLKGVDSTLKIQPAELGDSAMYLCASSPSSGANVLTFGAGSRLTVL.

This clonotype was recorded once. The rearrangement uses TRBV20-1 and TRBJ2-7; TRBD2 matches at 8 bases. There are 14 residues in the CDR3. Germline lookup yields CDR1 DFQATT and CDR2 SNEGSKA (reference sequence). V trimming: 6 bases; J trimming: 4 bases; junction bases outside the gene matches: 11. CDR3 sequence (DNA): TGCAGTGCGGCCGGGAGGGTAAACGAGTACGAGCAGTACTTC. This codes for CSAAGRVNEYEQYF.

The rearrangement uses TRBV15 and TRBJ2-7; D unresolved. Trimming removed 3 bases from V and 4 bases from J, with 13 bases in between. Germline V lookup: CDR1 LNHNV, CDR2 YYDKDF (reference sequence). This CDR3 is built from 14 residues. DNA of the CDR3: TGTGCCACCAGCAGCCCCTCCCGGGCATACGAGCAGTACTTC. Its translation: CATSSPSRAYEQYF. Supplemented by reference TRBV15 and TRBJ2-7, the full variable domain reads DAMVIQNPRYQVTQFGKPVTLSCSQTLNHNVMYWYQQKSSQAPKLLFHYYDKDFNNEADTPDNFQSRRPNTSFCFLDIRSPGLGDTAMYLCATSSPSRAYEQYFGPGTRLTVT.

Only a few counts were recorded for this clonotype. The chain links TRBV12-3 or TRBV12-4 to TRBJ2-1, with a possible D match to TRBD2 (5 bases). Trimming shortened V by 4 bases and J by 10 bases, and 17 bases separated the two germline ends. The CDR3 covers 14 residues. The CDR3 nucleotides are TGTGCCAGCAGTTCCCTACCCGGTGGGGAGGAGCAGTTCTTC. Translating it yields CASSSLPGGEEQFF.

CDR3 nucleotide sequence: TGTGCCAGCAGTGCACCTAGCGACTCCTACAATGAGCAGTTCTTC. Translation gives CASSAPSDSYNEQFF. The genes are TRBV25-1 and TRBJ2-1, with D possibly matching TRBD2 (6 bases). With 4 bases removed from V and 0 bases from J, the gap between germline ends came to 10 bases. The CDR3 covers 15 residues. The V gene's germline CDR1 is MGHDK and CDR2 SYGVNS. The whole variable domain, remainder taken from reference TRBV25-1 and TRBJ2-1, is EADIYQTPRYLVIGTGKKITLECSQTMGHDKMYWYQQDPGMELHLIHYSYGVNSTEKGDLSSESTVSRIRTEHFPLTLESARPSHTSQYLCASSAPSDSYNEQFFGPGTRLTVL.

This chain connects TRBV18 to TRBJ2-7, with D hard to call. Germline assignment: CDR1 KGHSH and CDR2 LQKENI. The CDR3 spans 13 residues. Trimming took 0 bases from V and 3 from J, leaving 6 bases between them. The CDR3 region has the DNA TGTGCCAGCTCACCACCGAAAAGCTACGAGCAGTACTTC. It specifies CASSPPKSYEQYF.

This rearrangement joins TRBV19 to TRBJ2-1; TRBD1 is a possible D gene (5 bases). This CDR3 comprises 14 residues. V dropped 3 bases and J dropped 6 bases, with 12 bases sitting between them. Germline-derived CDR1 and CDR2 are LNHDA and SQIVND (reference sequence). The CDR3 nucleotides are TGTGCCAGTAGTATGGGCAGGGTGCGCAATGAGCAGTTCTTC. It specifies CASSMGRVRNEQFF.

This clonotype was seen more than once but under ten times. The chain recombines TRBV7-9 with TRBJ2-1; 14 bases fit TRBD2. The germline CDR1 and CDR2 sequences are SEHNR and FQNEAQ (reference sequence). V shed 6 bases and J 9 bases; nucleotides not matched to a gene: 7. The CDR3 covers 15 residues. CDR3 coding DNA: TGTGCCAGCAGGCGAGCGGGACTAGCGGGAGCTGAGCAGTTCTTC. The encoded protein is CASRRAGLAGAEQFF. The complete variable domain, with remaining parts taken from reference TRBV7-9 and TRBJ2-1, reads DTGVSQNPRHKITKRGQNVTFRCDPISEHNRLYWYRQTLGQGPEFLTYFQNEAQLEKSRLLSDRFSAERPKGSFSTLEIQRTEQGDSAMYLCASRRAGLAGAEQFFGPGTRLTVL.

The CDR3 bases are TGTGCCACCAGTGAAGTGAGAGGTTTAGAGGAGACCCAGTACTTC. This codes for CATSEVRGLEETQYF. The chain employs TRBV24-1 and TRBJ2-5; no reliable D call. CDR3 size: 15 residues. The germline CDR1 and CDR2 sequences are KGHDR and SFDVKD. The V gene lost 4 bases and the J gene lost 5 bases, with 16 bases spanning the gap.

The V and J genes are TRBV12-3 or TRBV12-4 and TRBJ1-2; D is ambiguous. The CDR3 is made up of 12 amino acids. Trimming cost V 7 bases and J 5 bases, with 11 bases left between them. CDR3 in DNA: TGTGCCAGCACCCCCGGGCCATATGGCTACACCTTC. Encoded protein: CASTPGPYGYTF.

This clonotype was found many times. J is TRBJ2-2 and V is TRBV6-2 or TRBV6-3; 14 bases are shared with TRBD2. The germline V gene encodes CDR1 MNHEY and CDR2 SVGEGT. J gave up 7 bases and V 6 bases, and 13 bases lay outside the gene matches. This CDR3 has 18 amino acids. DNA for the CDR3: TGTGCCAGCAGGCAAGGACTAGCGGGGGGCCTCAAGAACGGGGAGCTGTTTTTT. It codes for CASRQGLAGGLKNGELFF.

V usage is TRBV7-9 and J usage is TRBJ2-4, with D perhaps TRBD1 (6 bases). Deletions cut 5 bases from V and 0 bases from J, with 20 bases between. The CDR3 length is 18 residues. CDR1 is SEHNR and CDR2 is FQNEAQ in the germline V gene (reference sequence). The CDR3 DNA follows: TGTGCCAGCAGCGCGCCCCCATCAGGGGATCTAGCCAAAAACATTCAGTACTTC. Its protein is CASSAPPSGDLAKNIQYF.

This chain uses TRBV24-1 with TRBJ1-5; a weak D match, TRBD1 (5 bases). Germline lookup yields CDR1 KGHDR and CDR2 SFDVKD. Trimming left V 4 bases short and J 3 bases short, with 12 bases between. This CDR3 has 15 amino acids. CDR3 loop: CATSEAGLANQPQHF. Written as DNA, the CDR3 is TGTGCCACCAGTGAGGCAGGGCTCGCCAATCAGCCCCAGCATTTT.

In this sample, this clonotype turned up many times. The chain links TRBV5-1 to TRBJ2-1; D call uncertain. CDR1 is SGHRS, CDR2 YFSETQ, per germline. The CDR3 is 15 amino acids. V was trimmed by 5 bases and J by 0 bases, leaving 12 bases between them. This CDR3 reads CASRPALSSYNEQFF. The CDR3 DNA reads TGCGCCAGCAGACCCGCTTTGAGCTCCTACAATGAGCAGTTCTTC.